Shown below are 32 T cell receptor beta chains from a single sample sequenced in a study of shared clonotypes between healthy human individuals. TCRdb's table, derived via immunoSEQ multiplex PCR, lists solely in-frame clones and lacks some. The repertoire holds about 380,000 clones, 90% to 98% seen once, with more than 0.3% in the top ten. Sequenced input: memory CD8+ T cells sorted from blood. Subset denoted: CD45RO+ cells pooled with CCR7-negative TemRA cells. The receptors originated from a man aged 25 to 40 in good health.

V and J are TRBV28 and TRBJ2-7; 9 positions match TRBD2. This CDR3 contains 15 residues. Germline loops: CDR1 MDHEN, CDR2 SYDVKM. J was trimmed by 4 bases and V by 3 bases; bases with no gene match: 7. The CDR3 DNA follows: TGTGCCAGCAGTTTTCTTGCGGGAGGGCCTTACGAGCAGTACTTC. Translation gives CASSFLAGGPYEQYF.

The chain uses TRBV19 and TRBJ2-7, with 9 positions matching TRBD2. V dropped 0 bases and J dropped 6; count of bases not matched to a gene: 3. The CDR3 is 14 residues long. Germline CDR1 is LNHDA and CDR2 is SQIVND (reference sequence). The CDR3 coding sequence is TGTGCCAGTAGTATAGATAGCGGGAGTGGCGAGCAGTACTTC. Residues: CASSIDSGSGEQYF.

CDR3 in amino acids: CARGGGGGTEAFF. CDR3 nucleotide sequence: TGTGCCAGAGGCGGAGGGGGCGGCACTGAAGCTTTCTTT. This chain joins TRBV2 and TRBJ1-1, with TRBD1 matching 7 bases. The germline gives CDR1 SNHLY, CDR2 FYNNEI. The CDR3 is made up of 13 amino acids. V lost 9 bases to trimming and J lost 4 bases; unmatched junction nucleotides: 8.

The chain combines TRBV18 with TRBJ2-6; D is perhaps TRBD2 (6 bases). The CDR3 runs to 21 residues. Germline V lookup: CDR1 KGHSH, CDR2 LQKENI. V lost 1 base and J 0 bases, leaving 22 bases between the germline ends. CDR3 sequence reads: CASSPRAAGTASSSGANVLTF. The DNA for the CDR3 is TGTGCCAGCTCACCACGCGCGGCCGGGACTGCCTCCTCCTCTGGGGCCAACGTCCTGACTTTC.

The chain carries TRBV5-1 and TRBJ2-3; 10 positions agree with TRBD2. The CDR3 is 15 amino acids. V trimming: 3 bases; J trimming: 3 bases; junction bases outside the gene matches: 4. Germline V gene lookup returns CDR1 SGHRS and CDR2 YFSETQ. Here the CDR3 reads CASSSRTSGTDTQYF. CDR3 in DNA: TGCGCCAGCAGCTCACGGACTAGCGGAACAGATACGCAGTATTTT. The variable domain in full, with the rest retrieved from reference TRBV5-1 and TRBJ2-3, is KAGVTQTPRYLIKTRGQQVTLSCSPISGHRSVSWYQQTPGQGLQFLFEYFSETQRNKGNFPGRFSGRQFSNSRSEMNVSTLELGDSALYLCASSSRTSGTDTQYFGPGTRLTVL.

The V call is TRBV5-6, the J call TRBJ2-1, with D possibly matching TRBD1 (5 bases). CDR1 and CDR2 from the germline V gene are SGHDT and YYEEEE. The CDR3 spans 14 residues. V gave up 0 bases and J gave up 4 bases, with 8 bases separating them. This CDR3 reads CASSLDRHYNEQFF. In DNA, the CDR3 is TGTGCCAGCAGCTTGGACAGGCATTACAATGAGCAGTTCTTC.

The chain combines TRBV4-1 with TRBJ1-1, with D maybe TRBD1 (5 bases). The CDR3 is made up of 13 amino acids. V was clipped by 4 bases and J by 3 bases, with 9 bases between them. The germline V gene encodes CDR1 MGHRA and CDR2 YSYEKL. The CDR3 DNA follows: TGCGCCAGCAGCCGCTCGGGGGACACTGAAGCTTTCTTT. This sequence encodes CASSRSGDTEAFF.

This chain links TRBV28 with TRBJ2-7; D is undetermined. The CDR3 contains 13 residues. Germline CDR1 reads MDHEN; CDR2 reads SYDVKM. The V end lost 7 bases, the J end lost 6 bases, and 16 bases lay between the germline ends. The CDR3 nucleotides are TGTGCCAGCAATGACGGGTATGGTCGCGAGCAGTACTTC. The encoded protein is CASNDGYGREQYF.

The chain links TRBV7-3 to TRBJ2-2; no clear D gene. Germline V gene sequence: CDR1 SGHTA, CDR2 FQGTGA. V lost 5 bases and J lost 2, with 12 bases in between. This CDR3 has 15 residues. CDR3: CASSNSGPNTGELFF. DNA for the CDR3: TGTGCCAGCAGCAACTCCGGGCCCAACACCGGGGAGCTGTTTTTT.

This clone was seen once. J is TRBJ1-3 and V is TRBV27; D unresolved. Trimming stripped 9 bases from V and 4 bases from J, with 4 bases between. This CDR3 is built from 10 residues. Germline CDR1 MNHEY, CDR2 SMNVEV (reference sequence). The CDR3 here is CARGGNTIYF. The CDR3 DNA reads TGTGCCAGGGGAGGAAACACCATATATTTT.

This chain uses TRBV27 with TRBJ2-3; D could derive from TRBD1 or TRBD2 (5 bases each). This CDR3 is 13 amino acids long. The germline V and J ends were trimmed by 7 bases and 8 bases, with 16 bases remaining between them. In germline, CDR1 is MNHEY, CDR2 SMNVEV (reference sequence). CDR3: CASKQGRVGTQYF. The CDR3 DNA reads TGTGCCAGCAAGCAGGGACGAGTTGGTACGCAGTATTTT.

V gene TRBV5-6 combines with J gene TRBJ2-7; TRBD2 agrees at 7 bases. V shed 0 bases and J 0 bases; nucleotides not matched to a gene: 3. Germline V gives CDR1 SGHDT, CDR2 YYEEEE. The CDR3 runs to 15 residues. CDR3 coding DNA: TGTGCCAGCAGCTTGGTACGGGAGGCCTCCTACGAGCAGTACTTC. The encoded protein is CASSLVREASYEQYF.

In its sample, this clone was seen once. The chain has TRBV11-3 and TRBJ1-2, with unresolved D. The length of the CDR3 is 12 residues. In germline, CDR1 is SGHNT, CDR2 YENEEA. V lost 5 bases and J 5 bases, leaving 9 bases between the germline ends. The CDR3, as DNA: TGTGCCAGCAGCGCCGACCTTTATGGCTACACCTTC. Protein: CASSADLYGYTF.

The chain recombines TRBV4-1 with TRBJ2-3, with a tentative D call TRBD2 (6 bases). Trimming stripped 1 base from V and 5 bases from J, with 10 bases between. The length of the CDR3 is 14 residues. Germline V gene sequence: CDR1 MGHRA, CDR2 YSYEKL. CDR3 DNA: TGCGCCAGCAGCCAAGGCGGGATGAGAGATACGCAGTATTTT. This encodes CASSQGGMRDTQYF.

This sequence joins TRBV30 and TRBJ2-1; D uncertain. The CDR3 extends over 12 amino acids. Germline CDR1 is GTSNPN and CDR2 is SVGIG (reference sequence). Deletions cut 4 bases from V and 5 bases from J, with 9 bases between. As DNA, the CDR3 is TGTGCCTGGAAAGGTCCGAACAATGAGCAGTTCTTC. It encodes CAWKGPNNEQFF.

The chain couples TRBV5-8 to TRBJ1-4, with 9 bases aligning to TRBD1. The J segment lost 7 bases and the V segment lost 4 bases, leaving 8 bases of the junction unmatched. The CDR3 sequence is 15 residues long. Germline lookup yields CDR1 SGHTS and CDR2 YDEGEE. The CDR3 loop reads CASSRSDRGGEKLFF. As DNA, the CDR3 is TGTGCCAGCAGCCGAAGTGACAGGGGGGGTGAAAAACTGTTTTTT. Filled out from reference TRBV5-8 and TRBJ1-4, the complete variable domain reads EAGVTQSPTHLIKTRGQQATLRCSPISGHTSVYWYQQALGLGLQFLLWYDEGEERNRGNFPPRFSGRQFPNYSSELNVNALELEDSALYLCASSRSDRGGEKLFFGSGTQLSVL.

V usage is TRBV19 and J usage is TRBJ2-2; TRBD2 aligns across 12 bases. Germline V gives CDR1 LNHDA, CDR2 SQIVND (reference sequence). J lost 5 bases, V lost 1 base, and 5 bases had no gene match. The length of the CDR3 is 17 residues. CDR3 coding DNA: TGTGCCAGTAGTATAGGACTAGCGGGAGTGTGGACCGGGGAGCTGTTTTTT. This translates into CASSIGLAGVWTGELFF. Drawing the rest from reference TRBV19 and TRBJ2-2, the complete variable domain is DGGITQSPKYLFRKEGQNVTLSCEQNLNHDAMYWYRQDPGQGLRLIYYSQIVNDFQKGDIAEGYSVSREKKESFPLTVTSAQKNPTAFYLCASSIGLAGVWTGELFFGEGSRLTVL.

V usage is TRBV19 and J usage is TRBJ2-7; the match to TRBD1 covers 7 bases. The V and J ends lost 5 bases and 3 bases, in that order; junction bases with no gene match: 4. This CDR3 has 13 residues. Germline CDR1 and CDR2: LNHDA and SQIVND (reference sequence). The CDR3 loop reads CASSPGQDYEQYF. DNA of the CDR3: TGTGCCAGTAGTCCCGGACAGGACTACGAGCAGTACTTC.

The chain uses TRBV7-3 and TRBJ2-2, with 11 bases identical to TRBD2. Germline V CDR1 and CDR2: SGHTA, FQGTGA. V shed 3 bases and J 4 bases; nucleotides not matched to a gene: 1. The CDR3 runs 15 residues. CDR3 residues: CASSFSGRATGELFF. For the CDR3, the DNA is TGTGCCAGCAGCTTTAGCGGGAGGGCCACCGGGGAGCTGTTTTTT.

The chain couples TRBV28 to TRBJ2-1, with 7 bases lining up with TRBD1. Germline CDR1 reads MDHEN; CDR2 reads SYDVKM. The CDR3 is 13 amino acids. Trimming at V came to 4 bases and at J to 8 bases, leaving 5 bases not matched to a gene. CDR3 bases: TGTGCCAGCAGTTCCGACAGGGCCGATGAGCAGTTCTTC. It translates to CASSSDRADEQFF.

This chain joins TRBV6-1 and TRBJ2-3; no firm D call. The CDR3 covers 15 residues. Per the germline V gene, CDR1 is MNHNS and CDR2 is SASEGT. The germline V and J ends were trimmed by 6 bases and 2 bases, with 15 bases remaining between them. The CDR3 here is CASRPPGYFTDTQYF. For the CDR3, the DNA is TGTGCCAGCAGACCCCCCGGCTACTTCACAGATACGCAGTATTTT.

The chain carries TRBV30 and TRBJ2-1; D not certain. CDR3 size: 14 residues. V was cut by 2 bases and J by 1 base, with 9 bases left in between. The germline V gene has CDR1 GTSNPN and CDR2 SVGIG (reference sequence). The CDR3 here is CAWSWALSYNEQFF. In DNA, the CDR3 is TGTGCCTGGAGTTGGGCTCTATCCTACAATGAGCAGTTCTTC.

The CDR3 here is CASSIAASSAGLSTDTQYF. CDR3 bases: TGTGCCAGTAGTATTGCGGCTAGCAGCGCGGGTCTTAGCACAGATACGCAGTATTTT. The V call is TRBV19, the J call TRBJ2-3; tentatively, D is TRBD2 (5 bases). This CDR3 has 19 residues. CDR1 is LNHDA, CDR2 SQIVND, per germline (reference sequence). Between the trimmed V and J ends, which lost 3 bases and 0 bases, there was a span of 22 bases.

The chain joins TRBV6-5 to TRBJ2-7, with 7 bases aligning to TRBD1. CDR3 length: 15 residues. Germline V gene data show CDR1 as MNHEY and CDR2 as SVGAGI. The V segment lost 0 bases and the J segment 4 bases; nucleotides outside the gene matches: 6. The DNA of the CDR3 is TGTGCCAGCAGTTACTCTAGGGGGCGCGGATACGAGCAGTACTTC. It yields the protein CASSYSRGRGYEQYF.

To note about this clone: This sample includes further DNA sequences coding for the same CDR3. V gene TRBV7-9 combines with J gene TRBJ2-2; a possible D gene is TRBD2 (6 bases). From germline, CDR1 is SEHNR and CDR2 FQNEAQ (reference sequence). V shed 9 bases and J shed 5 bases, with 10 bases lying between them. The CDR3 consists of 12 residues. The chain's CDR3 is CASPRGTGELFF. DNA of the CDR3: TGTGCCAGTCCCCGGGGGACCGGGGAGCTGTTTTTT.

About this clone itself: The sample carries other DNA sequences with the same CDR3. The chain carries TRBV6-5 and TRBJ1-1, with a weak D call TRBD1 (5 bases). The V end was cut by 0 bases, the J end by 4 bases, with 9 bases between. Per the germline V gene, CDR1 is MNHEY and CDR2 is SVGAGI. This CDR3 region has 14 residues. CDR3 in DNA: TGTGCCAGCAGTTACTCAACAGGAGGCACTGAAGCTTTCTTT. This codes for CASSYSTGGTEAFF.

The rearrangement links TRBV28 to TRBJ1-4; D gene uncertain. V dropped 6 bases and J dropped 8 bases, with 10 bases sitting between them. This CDR3 contains 12 residues. Germline V gene lookup returns CDR1 MDHEN and CDR2 SYDVKM. The CDR3 nucleotides are TGTGCCAGCAGAGGCCTCCTCGAAAAACTGTTTTTT. This gives the protein CASRGLLEKLFF.

The rearrangement joins TRBV28 to TRBJ2-5; D call uncertain. CDR3 length: 14 residues. Germline CDR1 reads MDHEN; CDR2 reads SYDVKM. The V end was cut by 6 bases, the J end by 0 bases, with 11 bases between. CDR3 in amino acids: CASSPHWYQETQYF. The CDR3 coding sequence is TGTGCCAGCAGCCCTCATTGGTACCAAGAGACCCAGTACTTC.

The chain recombines TRBV7-2 with TRBJ2-4; 9 nucleotides match TRBD2. The V segment lost 4 bases and the J segment 0 bases; nucleotides outside the gene matches: 1. The germline gives CDR1 SGHTA, CDR2 FQGNSA. The CDR3 totals 15 residues. In DNA, the CDR3 is TGTGCCAGCAGCTGGACTAGCGTAGCCAAAAACATTCAGTACTTC. It specifies CASSWTSVAKNIQYF.

J is TRBJ1-3 and V is TRBV7-6, with 7 bases aligning to TRBD1. Losses at the gene ends were 5 bases for V and 2 bases for J; bases not matched to a gene: 0. From germline, CDR1 is SGHVS and CDR2 FNYEAQ. The CDR3 runs to 13 residues. The CDR3 spells CASSTGAGNTIYF. The CDR3 DNA sequence: TGTGCCAGCAGCACAGGGGCTGGAAACACCATATATTTT.

The V gene is TRBV7-2, the J gene TRBJ1-2, with D uncertain. This CDR3 has 14 amino acids. The V end was cut by 5 bases, the J end by 1 base, with 11 bases between. CDR1 SGHTA and CDR2 FQGNSA come from the germline V gene. The CDR3 coding sequence is TGTGCCAGCAGCCAAAACACCTTTAACTATGGCTACACCTTC. This translates into CASSQNTFNYGYTF.

Note on this clone: One end of the junction does not line up with germline, which may come from a read error. Other nucleotide sequences from this sample produce the same CDR3. V gene TRBV7-9 combines with J gene TRBJ1-5; the D gene is possibly TRBD1 (5 bases). Per the germline V gene, CDR1 is SEHNR and CDR2 is FQNEAQ (reference sequence). CDR3 length equals 13 residues. DNA for the CDR3: TGTGCCAGCAGCTTAACAGGCAATCAGCCTCAGCATTTT. It specifies CASSLTGNQPQHF.